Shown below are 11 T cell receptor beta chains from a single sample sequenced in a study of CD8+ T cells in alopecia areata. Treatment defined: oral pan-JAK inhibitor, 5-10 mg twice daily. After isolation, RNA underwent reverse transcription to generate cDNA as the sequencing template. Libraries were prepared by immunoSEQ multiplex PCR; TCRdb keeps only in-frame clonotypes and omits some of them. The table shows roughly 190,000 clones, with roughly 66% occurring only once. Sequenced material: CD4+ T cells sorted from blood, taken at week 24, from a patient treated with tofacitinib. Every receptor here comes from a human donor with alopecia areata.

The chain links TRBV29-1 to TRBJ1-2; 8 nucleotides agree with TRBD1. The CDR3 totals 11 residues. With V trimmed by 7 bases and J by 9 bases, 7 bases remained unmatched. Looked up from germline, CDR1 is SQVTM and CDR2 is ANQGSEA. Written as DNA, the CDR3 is TGCAGCGCCGCGACAGGGGATCGCTACACCTTC. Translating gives CSAATGDRYTF.

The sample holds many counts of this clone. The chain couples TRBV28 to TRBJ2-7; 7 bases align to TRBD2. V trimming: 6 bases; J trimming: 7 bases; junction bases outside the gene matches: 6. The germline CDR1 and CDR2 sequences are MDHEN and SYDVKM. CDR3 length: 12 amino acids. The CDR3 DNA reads TGTGCCAGCAGAGCGGGGTGGGGTGAGCAGTACTTC. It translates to CASRAGWGEQYF.

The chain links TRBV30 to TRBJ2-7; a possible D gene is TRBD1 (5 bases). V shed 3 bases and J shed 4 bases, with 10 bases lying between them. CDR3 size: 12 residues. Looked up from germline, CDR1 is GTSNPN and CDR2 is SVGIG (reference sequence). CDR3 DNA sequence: TGTGCCTGGAGCCAGGGTACTTACGAGCAGTACTTC. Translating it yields CAWSQGTYEQYF.

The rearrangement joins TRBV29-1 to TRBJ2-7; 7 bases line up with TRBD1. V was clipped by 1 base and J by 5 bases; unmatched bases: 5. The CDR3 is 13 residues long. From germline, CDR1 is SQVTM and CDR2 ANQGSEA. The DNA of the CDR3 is TGCAGCGTTGAAGGGGACAGCGACGACGAGCAGTACTTC. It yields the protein CSVEGDSDDEQYF.

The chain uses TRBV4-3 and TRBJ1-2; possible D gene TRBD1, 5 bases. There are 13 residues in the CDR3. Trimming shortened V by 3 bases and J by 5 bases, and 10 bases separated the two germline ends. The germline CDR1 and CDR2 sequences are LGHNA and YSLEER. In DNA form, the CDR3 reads TGCGCCAGCAGCCAGGGCAGGGAGTATGGCTACACCTTC. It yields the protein CASSQGREYGYTF.

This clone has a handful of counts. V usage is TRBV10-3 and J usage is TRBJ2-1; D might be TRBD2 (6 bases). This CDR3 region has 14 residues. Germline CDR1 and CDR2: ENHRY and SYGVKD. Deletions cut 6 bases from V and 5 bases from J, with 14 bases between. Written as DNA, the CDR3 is TGTGCCATCAGGCTGTCCGGAGGGAACAATGAGCAGTTCTTC. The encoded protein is CAIRLSGGNNEQFF.

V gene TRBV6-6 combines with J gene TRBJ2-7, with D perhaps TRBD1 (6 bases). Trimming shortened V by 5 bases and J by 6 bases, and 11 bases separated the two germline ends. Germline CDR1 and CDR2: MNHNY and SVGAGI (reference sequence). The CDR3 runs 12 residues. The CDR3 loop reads CASSNNRAEQYF. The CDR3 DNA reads TGTGCCAGCAGTAACAACAGGGCCGAGCAGTACTTC.

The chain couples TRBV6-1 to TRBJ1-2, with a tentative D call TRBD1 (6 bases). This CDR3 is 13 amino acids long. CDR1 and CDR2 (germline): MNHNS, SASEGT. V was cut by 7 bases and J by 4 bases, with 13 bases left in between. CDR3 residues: CASNQQGGYGYTF. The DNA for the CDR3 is TGTGCCAGCAACCAACAGGGTGGCTATGGCTACACCTTC.

The CDR3 region is CASSSLGEPADTQYF. The CDR3 coding sequence is TGTGCCAGCAGCTCTCTTGGGGAGCCCGCAGATACGCAGTATTTT. This sequence joins TRBV7-2 and TRBJ2-3; tentatively, D is TRBD2 (5 bases). This CDR3 has 15 amino acids. From germline, CDR1 is SGHTA and CDR2 FQGNSA. The germline V and J ends were trimmed by 4 bases and 4 bases, with 15 bases remaining between them.

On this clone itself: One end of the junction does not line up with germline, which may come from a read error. The CDR3 here is CASRQDRDRRDSGANVLTF. The CDR3 nucleotides read TGCGCCAGCAGACAAGACCGGGACAGGCGAGACTCTGGGGCCAACGTCCTGACTTTC. The chain joins TRBV4-3 to TRBJ2-6; 8 nucleotides line up with TRBD1. Germline values: CDR1 LGHNA, CDR2 YSLEER. The CDR3 has 19 residues.

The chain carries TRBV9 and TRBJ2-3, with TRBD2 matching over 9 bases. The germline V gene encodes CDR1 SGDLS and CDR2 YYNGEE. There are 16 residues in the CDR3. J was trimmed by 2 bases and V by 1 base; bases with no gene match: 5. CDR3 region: CASSVIASGITDTQYF. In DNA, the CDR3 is TGTGCCAGCAGCGTAATCGCTAGCGGGATCACAGATACGCAGTATTTT.